These 29 T cell receptor beta chains came from one sample sequenced in a study of identical twins. A single record per CDR3 protein comes from TCRdb applying MiXCR to the 5' RACE reads. The table lists some 660,000 distinct CDR3 sequences, approximately 9% of them singletons. The same specimen was also included in a second study, on yellow fever vaccine responses in identical twins.

The sequenced sample consisted of PBMCs. Receptors originate from a woman younger than 35 in good health.

The genes are TRBV7-3 and TRBJ2-3; 9 positions match TRBD2. The CDR3 has 15 amino acids. The germline V gene has CDR1 SGHTA and CDR2 FQGTGA. The trim removed 1 base at V and 10 bases at J, leaving 9 bases unmatched. The CDR3 nucleotides are TGTGCCAGCAGCTTAAGCGGCGGGGGGGCCATTGCGCAGTATTTT. This encodes CASSLSGGGAIAQYF.

This clonotype was recorded a few times. This chain uses TRBV5-1 with TRBJ2-3; 13 bases align to TRBD2. J was trimmed by 2 bases and V by 4 bases; bases with no gene match: 7. This CDR3 has 17 amino acids. Germline values: CDR1 SGHRS, CDR2 YFSETQ. The CDR3 is CASSQRTSGSVTDTQYF. In nucleotides, the CDR3 is TGCGCCAGCAGCCAGAGGACTAGCGGGAGCGTCACAGATACGCAGTATTTT.

The chain recombines TRBV5-5 with TRBJ1-1, with TRBD1 matching over 8 bases. CDR1 and CDR2 (germline): SGHKS, YYEKEE (reference sequence). The CDR3 length is 15 residues. Trimming cost V 6 bases and J 0 bases; bases outside gene matches: 7. The CDR3 loop is CASTISGGLNTEAFF. DNA of the CDR3: TGTGCCAGCACCATTTCAGGGGGCCTGAACACTGAAGCTTTCTTT.

The chain carries TRBV20-1 and TRBJ2-2; TRBD2 agrees at 8 bases. The germline CDR1 and CDR2 sequences are DFQATT and SNEGSKA (reference sequence). V gave up 1 base and J gave up 6 bases; unmatched junction bases: 13. The CDR3 sequence is 17 residues long. The CDR3 DNA reads as TGCAGTGCTAGAGCTCAGCGGGGGTTCCTCCTAGCCGGGGAGCTGTTTTTT. This codes for CSARAQRGFLLAGELFF.

The chain recombines TRBV29-1 with TRBJ2-6, with TRBD1 matching 7 bases. This CDR3 has 17 amino acids. CDR1 is SQVTM, CDR2 ANQGSEA, per germline. Trimming at V came to 5 bases and at J to 0 bases, leaving 10 bases not matched to a gene. The CDR3 loop is CSVFGTETHSGANVLTF. CDR3 sequence (DNA): TGCAGCGTTTTTGGGACAGAGACTCACTCTGGGGCCAACGTCCTGACTTTC.

The chain carries TRBV7-6 and TRBJ2-7; D may be TRBD2 (5 bases). This CDR3 spans 15 amino acids. Trimming shortened V by 5 bases and J by 0 bases, and 14 bases separated the two germline ends. CDR1 SGHVS and CDR2 FNYEAQ come from the germline V gene. The DNA for the CDR3 is TGTGCCAGCAGCCGGGTAGCGTCTCGCTCCTACGAGCAGTACTTC. Its protein product is CASSRVASRSYEQYF.

This clonotype was counted between two and nine times. This chain joins TRBV20-1 and TRBJ2-4; 7 bases line up with TRBD2. CDR1 and CDR2 from the germline V gene are DFQATT and SNEGSKA (reference sequence). J was trimmed by 0 bases and V by 5 bases; bases with no gene match: 7. The CDR3 runs to 15 residues. The CDR3 reads CSAPSSGVAKNIQYF. Here the CDR3 DNA reads TGCAGTGCTCCATCGAGCGGGGTAGCCAAAAACATTCAGTACTTC.

V gene TRBV6-1 combines with J gene TRBJ1-5; TRBD1 might be the D (5 bases). The V gene's germline CDR1 is MNHNS and CDR2 SASEGT. Deletions cut 6 bases from V and 7 bases from J, with 16 bases between. This CDR3 contains 14 residues. This chain's CDR3 is CASSPDGAGQPQHF. CDR3 DNA sequence: TGTGCCAGCAGCCCGGACGGGGCGGGGCAGCCCCAGCATTTT.

This clonotype was picked up many times. The chain employs TRBV5-1 and TRBJ2-1, with D maybe TRBD1 (6 bases). Germline V lookup: CDR1 SGHRS, CDR2 YFSETQ. Trimming cost V 0 bases and J 5 bases, with 9 bases left between them. This CDR3 has 14 residues. The CDR3 nucleotides read TGCGCCAGCAGCTTGGAACAGGGTAACAATGAGCAGTTCTTC. It yields the protein CASSLEQGNNEQFF.

The chain carries TRBV5-5 and TRBJ2-5, with 7 positions matching TRBD1. Germline V gene sequence: CDR1 SGHKS, CDR2 YYEKEE (reference sequence). V dropped 4 bases and J dropped 5; count of bases not matched to a gene: 11. CDR3 length: 15 residues. The CDR3 spells CASSPRTGETETQYF. DNA of the CDR3: TGTGCCAGCAGCCCAAGAACAGGGGAGACGGAGACCCAGTACTTC.

This clonotype was seen a handful of times. J is TRBJ1-2 and V is TRBV7-9; D is undetermined. This CDR3 comprises 12 residues. Germline V gene lookup returns CDR1 SEHNR and CDR2 FQNEAQ (reference sequence). The V end lost 5 bases, the J end lost 4 bases, and 8 bases lay between the germline ends. The CDR3 DNA reads TGTGCCAGCAGCGCCTACAGCTATGGCTACACCTTC. This gives the protein CASSAYSYGYTF.

This clonotype was observed many times. The chain uses TRBV7-8 and TRBJ2-5; unclear D gene. The length of the CDR3 is 15 residues. The ends were cut back, 2 bases at V and 5 bases at J, with 15 bases in the middle. Looked up from germline, CDR1 is SGHVS and CDR2 is FQNEAQ. In DNA, the CDR3 is TGTGCCAGCAGCTTAATGGCATTCGACTCCGAGACCCAGTACTTC. It codes for CASSLMAFDSETQYF.

The chain recombines TRBV20-1 with TRBJ1-5, with 8 bases that match TRBD1. J was trimmed by 5 bases and V by 3 bases; bases with no gene match: 3. Per germline, CDR1 DFQATT and CDR2 SNEGSKA (reference sequence). The CDR3 extends over 13 amino acids. CDR3 sequence reads: CSASSRGHQPQHF. Written as DNA, the CDR3 is TGCAGTGCTAGTTCCAGGGGGCATCAGCCCCAGCATTTT.

The CDR3 nucleotides read TGTGCCAGCAGTGAAAGTTTCGACAGAGGATGGGAGCAGTACTTC. Its protein is CASSESFDRGWEQYF. V gene TRBV2 combines with J gene TRBJ2-7, with D tentatively TRBD1 (5 bases). This CDR3 region has 15 residues. Germline CDR1 is SNHLY and CDR2 is FYNNEI. Deletions cut 2 bases from V and 7 bases from J, with 18 bases between.

This clonotype was seen a handful of times. The chain carries TRBV6-2 or TRBV6-3 and TRBJ2-1; 11 bases align to TRBD2. The CDR3 is 14 amino acids. With V trimmed by 8 bases and J by 4 bases, 4 bases remained unmatched. Germline CDR1 MNHEY, CDR2 SVGEGT. The CDR3 here is CASVLAGAYNEQFF. DNA of the CDR3: TGTGCCAGCGTACTAGCGGGAGCGTACAATGAGCAGTTCTTC.

The sample holds many counts of this clonotype. The CDR3 region is CSAENTRTGGETQYF. CDR3 nucleotides: TGCAGTGCTGAAAATACACGCACAGGGGGAGAGACCCAGTACTTC. The chain carries TRBV20-1 and TRBJ2-5; 8 bases fit TRBD1. This CDR3 has 15 amino acids. Unmatched junction bases numbered 12, after V lost 5 bases and J lost 4 bases. Germline lookup yields CDR1 DFQATT and CDR2 SNEGSKA (reference sequence).

This clonotype was seen only a few times. The gene calls are TRBV29-1 and TRBJ2-7, with 8 bases identical to TRBD2. V trimming: 0 bases; J trimming: 5 bases; junction bases outside the gene matches: 6. From germline, CDR1 is SQVTM and CDR2 ANQGSEA. This CDR3 region has 14 residues. The CDR3: CSVEDQRESNEQYF. The CDR3 DNA reads as TGCAGCGTTGAAGATCAGCGGGAGTCAAACGAGCAGTACTTC.

The chain uses TRBV11-2 and TRBJ2-7; no clear D gene. In germline, CDR1 is SGHAT, CDR2 FQNNGV. The CDR3 runs 14 residues. The V gene lost 0 bases and the J gene lost 2 bases, with 8 bases spanning the gap. The CDR3 loop is CASSLEGIAYEQYF. In DNA form, the CDR3 reads TGTGCCAGCAGCTTAGAGGGGATTGCCTACGAGCAGTACTTC.

The chain is built from TRBV6-5 and TRBJ2-1, with D unresolved. The CDR3 is 13 amino acids. Trimming left V 2 bases short and J 10 bases short, with 12 bases between. Germline V gene data show CDR1 as MNHEY and CDR2 as SVGAGI. The CDR3 loop is CASSYSPKLEQFF. As DNA, the CDR3 is TGTGCCAGCAGTTACAGCCCAAAGCTGGAGCAGTTCTTC.

The table lists this clonotype with many counts. The chain links TRBV3-1 to TRBJ2-5; D is ambiguous. This CDR3 comprises 11 residues. Deletions cut 3 bases from V and 5 bases from J, with 4 bases between. Germline values: CDR1 LGHDT, CDR2 YNNKEL (reference sequence). CDR3 nucleotides: TGTGCCAGCAGCCATGAGGAGACCCAGTACTTC. Its translation: CASSHEETQYF.

In its sample, this clonotype was seen a few times. V usage is TRBV7-2 and J usage is TRBJ2-3; 7 nucleotides match TRBD2. The germline V gene has CDR1 SGHTA and CDR2 FQGNSA. The ends lost 6 bases at V and 6 bases at J; junction bases unmatched: 9. CDR3 size: 14 residues. The chain's CDR3 is CASSYSGGFDTQYF. The CDR3, as DNA: TGTGCCAGCAGTTACTCCGGGGGGTTTGATACGCAGTATTTT.

There are a few counts of this clonotype. V gene TRBV5-5 combines with J gene TRBJ2-6; D gene unclear. CDR3 length: 14 amino acids. Germline CDR1 reads SGHKS; CDR2 reads YYEKEE (reference sequence). Trimming removed 4 bases from V and 2 bases from J, with 7 bases in between. Here the CDR3 reads CASSPLTGANVLTF. CDR3 DNA: TGTGCCAGCAGCCCATTAACTGGGGCCAACGTCCTGACTTTC.

This clonotype was counted many times. CDR3 bases: TGTGCCACCAGCACCAAGACAGGGGGGAATGAGCAGTTCTTC. Translation gives CATSTKTGGNEQFF. This rearrangement joins TRBV15 to TRBJ2-1; 9 nucleotides line up with TRBD1. The V and J ends lost 4 bases and 7 bases, in that order; junction bases with no gene match: 5. The germline V gene has CDR1 LNHNV and CDR2 YYDKDF (reference sequence). The CDR3 is 14 amino acids.

The chain couples TRBV28 to TRBJ2-5; maybe TRBD1 (6 bases). V lost 5 bases and J 3 bases, leaving 13 bases between the germline ends. Per the germline V gene, CDR1 is MDHEN and CDR2 is SYDVKM. The CDR3 is 14 amino acids. The CDR3 here is CASSLQGGKETQYF. CDR3 nucleotide sequence: TGTGCCAGCAGTCTACAGGGTGGAAAAGAGACCCAGTACTTC. Full variable domain (rest looked up from reference TRBV28 and TRBJ2-5): DVKVTQSSRYLVKRTGEKVFLECVQDMDHENMFWYRQDPGLGLRLIYFSYDVKMKEKGDIPEGYSVSREKKERFSLILESASTNQTSMYLCASSLQGGKETQYFGPGTRLLVL.

This clonotype occurred many times. This chain links TRBV7-9 with TRBJ2-3; 8 bases align to TRBD2. The germline V gene encodes CDR1 SEHNR and CDR2 FQNEAQ (reference sequence). With 8 bases clipped from V and 0 bases from J, the junction kept 10 bases outside the gene matches. CDR3 length: 16 residues. The CDR3 protein is CASRPALAGSTDTQYF. CDR3 nucleotides: TGTGCCAGCCGCCCGGCGTTAGCGGGAAGCACAGATACGCAGTATTTT.

This clonotype was seen many times. This chain connects TRBV7-9 to TRBJ1-1; 10 bases match TRBD1. The CDR3 is 14 residues long. Germline CDR1 is SEHNR and CDR2 is FQNEAQ (reference sequence). The junction had 5 bases not matched to a gene; V was cut back by 2 bases and J by 8 bases. This chain's CDR3 is CASSLPGTGVEAFF. CDR3 DNA: TGTGCCAGCAGCTTACCCGGGACAGGGGTAGAAGCTTTCTTT.

This clonotype appeared a few times. The chain uses TRBV11-2 and TRBJ2-1; 10 bases agree with TRBD1. Germline V gene lookup returns CDR1 SGHAT and CDR2 FQNNGV. J gave up 8 bases and V 4 bases, and 14 bases lay outside the gene matches. The CDR3 consists of 17 residues. The CDR3 region has the DNA TGTGCCAGCAGCTACCAAAGGGGGGACAGGGGTCTGCATGAGCAGTTCTTC. Encoded protein: CASSYQRGDRGLHEQFF.

This clonotype was observed a handful of times. The CDR3 nucleotides read TGCAGTGCTAGCGAGGCTTACAATGAGCAGTTCTTC. It is translated as CSASEAYNEQFF. This chain links TRBV20-1 with TRBJ2-1; D ambiguous. Germline CDR1 DFQATT, CDR2 SNEGSKA (reference sequence). V lost 3 bases and J 4 bases, leaving 7 bases between the germline ends. The CDR3 extends over 12 amino acids.

This clonotype was picked up a small number of times. At one boundary the junction diverges from the germline segment, which might be a read error. The chain links TRBV7-9 to TRBJ2-5; 11 bases fit TRBD2. Germline assignment: CDR1 SEHNR and CDR2 FQNEAQ (reference sequence). This CDR3 contains 14 residues. CDR3 sequence (DNA): TGTGCCAGCAGCATAGCGGGGGGGCATGAGACCCAGTACTTC. It specifies CASSIAGGHETQYF.